This T cell receptor beta chain came from a study of T cells in localized non-small cell lung cancer. The study, taken as a whole, reports: Since sequencing was restricted to only one region of the tumor, intratumor heterogeneity remains a possibility. The study linked higher blood T cell density to longer overall survival. Adjacent lung exhibited a median of 57 among the 100 most abundant tumor clones. The highest T cell clonality was in uninvolved adjacent lung, above tumor.

The assay was immunoSEQ multiplex PCR, and TCRdb's table has in-frame clones only and misses some. Counted here are roughly 90,000 clones, just over 90% occurring once; the ten biggest clones make up 4.1%. Of note for this clone: Antigen: not known.

The specimen was PBMCs, collected before any cancer treatment. This clonotype was obtained from a woman aged 35-75 years with stage II squamous cell lung carcinoma.

The CDR3: CASSLPGQVQYF. CDR3 nucleotides: TGTGCCAGCAGCCTCCCGGGACAGGTGCAGTACTTC. J is TRBJ2-7 and V is TRBV28; 8 positions match TRBD1. The CDR3 consists of 12 residues. CDR1 is MDHEN, CDR2 SYDVKM, per germline. After removal of 6 bases from V and 9 bases from J, the junction contained 7 bases not matched to a gene.